Sequencing of this T cell receptor beta chain was carried out in a study of blood T cell repertoires in COVID-19. Study information: Material from acute and convalescent COVID-19 was sourced from the United States, Italy and Spain. From T cells, B-cell-depleted T cells, or PBMCs came the material, which was cDNA or gDNA.

Germline CDR1 reads KGHDR; CDR2 reads SFDVKD. The CDR3 totals 16 residues. Trimming removed 4 bases from V and 4 bases from J; junction bases left unmatched: 6. Participant-reported clinical history was the basis for cohort assignment. Donors in Cohort 3 counted as recovered after two negative PCRs, clearance, or symptom resolution. The assay was immunoSEQ multiplex PCR, and TCRdb's table has in-frame clones only and misses some. The table includes 300,000 to 350,000 clones, approximately 88% detected once. The V call is TRBV24-1, the J call TRBJ2-2, with 9 bases matching TRBD1. The source is a man in his thirties or forties who had recovered from COVID-19. The sequenced sample was PBMCs or T cells enriched from blood (not recorded which). The CDR3 spells CATSDTGTGITGELFF. In DNA form, the CDR3 reads TGTGCCACCAGTGACACCGGGACAGGGATCACCGGGGAGCTGTTTTTT.